In this sample, the clone carrying this TCR beta chain turned up a few times. Method: immunoSEQ multiplex PCR; TCRdb's copy keeps in-frame clones and lacks some. This sample has fewer than 200,000 clones, with approximately 79% found just once. The data were obtained in a study of blood T cell repertoires in COVID-19. The V end was cut by 5 bases, the J end by 6 bases, with 13 bases between. Germline CDR1 is MGHDK and CDR2 is SYGVNS. This CDR3 region has 13 residues. This chain joins TRBV25-1 and TRBJ1-1; perhaps TRBD1 as D (6 bases). The clonotype comes from a woman of 80 years or more with acute or convalescent COVID-19. The specimen was peripheral blood. CDR3 sequence reads: CASSRGGTAEAFF. DNA of the CDR3: TGTGCCAGCAGTCGGGGGGGCACGGCTGAAGCTTTCTTT.